This entry lists 27 T cell receptor beta chains sequenced from one sample in a study of blood T cell repertoires in COVID-19. Assay: immunoSEQ multiplex PCR; the TCRdb copy retains only in-frame clones and omits some. The sample consists of fewer than 250,000 clones, around 87% of them appearing once. Sequencing used peripheral blood. These receptor sequences come from a man aged 55-75 years with acute or convalescent COVID-19.

V usage is TRBV4-1 and J usage is TRBJ2-4, with TRBD1 matching 11 bases. V shed 1 base and J 3 bases; nucleotides not matched to a gene: 11. CDR1 is MGHRA, CDR2 YSYEKL, per germline. This CDR3 has 19 residues. The DNA of the CDR3 is TGCGCCAGCAGCCAAGTGCAATTCATGGGACAGGGGGGCAAAAACATTCAGTACTTC. Protein sequence: CASSQVQFMGQGGKNIQYF.

CDR3 DNA sequence: TGTGCCAGCAGCTTGGACTCGGGCCAAGAGACCCAGTACTTC. Translated: CASSLDSGQETQYF. The V call is TRBV7-2, the J call TRBJ2-5, with D tentatively TRBD2 (5 bases). V lost 3 bases, J lost 1 base, and 9 bases lay in between. Per the germline V gene, CDR1 is SGHTA and CDR2 is FQGNSA. This CDR3 comprises 14 residues.

The genes are TRBV9 and TRBJ1-2; D is perhaps TRBD1 (6 bases). Between the trimmed V and J ends, which lost 1 base and 4 bases, there was a span of 8 bases. The CDR3 is 13 residues long. Looked up from germline, CDR1 is SGDLS and CDR2 is YYNGEE. CDR3 sequence: CASSVQGFYGYTF. CDR3 nucleotides: TGTGCCAGCAGCGTACAGGGGTTCTATGGCTACACCTTC.

The table lists this clone with a few counts. V usage is TRBV7-9 and J usage is TRBJ1-2; TRBD1 matches at 9 bases. V was pared by 5 bases and J by 3 bases, with 4 bases of the junction left unmatched. CDR3 length equals 14 residues. Looked up from germline, CDR1 is SEHNR and CDR2 is FQNEAQ (reference sequence). CDR3 nucleotides: TGTGCCAGCAGCGCGGGACAGGGAGACTATGGCTACACCTTC. It yields the protein CASSAGQGDYGYTF.

This clone was observed a single time. The chain recombines TRBV7-6 with TRBJ2-3, with 8 bases fitting TRBD2. Germline CDR1 and CDR2: SGHVS and FNYEAQ. The trim removed 2 bases at V and 5 bases at J, leaving 6 bases unmatched. The CDR3 runs 15 residues. The DNA for the CDR3 is TGTGCCAGCAGCTTACAAACGGGGGGGCTAGATACGCAGTATTTT. Protein product: CASSLQTGGLDTQYF.

The chain carries TRBV6-5 and TRBJ1-5; TRBD1 matches at 7 bases. V dropped 10 bases and J dropped 4; count of bases not matched to a gene: 13. Germline-derived CDR1 and CDR2 are MNHEY and SVGAGI. This CDR3 is 15 amino acids long. CDR3 residues: CATDTDGTVNQPQHF. The DNA of the CDR3 is TGTGCCACCGACACCGATGGGACAGTTAATCAGCCCCAGCATTTT.

The chain combines TRBV7-6 with TRBJ1-2; the D gene is possibly TRBD1 (5 bases). V lost 1 base to trimming and J lost 8 bases, with 17 bases between them. The germline V gene has CDR1 SGHVS and CDR2 FNYEAQ. The CDR3 totals 15 residues. The CDR3 DNA reads as TGTGCCAGCAGCTTAGGAACAGGCCCCTCCTTGGGCTACACCTTC. Translating gives CASSLGTGPSLGYTF.

V gene TRBV5-8 combines with J gene TRBJ2-7; 10 bases are a match to TRBD1. The germline V gene has CDR1 SGHTS and CDR2 YDEGEE. This CDR3 has 14 amino acids. With 3 bases clipped from V and 7 bases from J, the junction kept 7 bases outside the gene matches. The CDR3 loop is CASSSGTGVWEQYF. DNA for the CDR3: TGTGCCAGCAGCTCCGGGACAGGGGTATGGGAGCAGTACTTC. Full variable domain (outside the CDR3, taken from reference TRBV5-8 and TRBJ2-7): EAGVTQSPTHLIKTRGQQATLRCSPISGHTSVYWYQQALGLGLQFLLWYDEGEERNRGNFPPRFSGRQFPNYSSELNVNALELEDSALYLCASSSGTGVWEQYFGPGTRLTVT.

This clone was detected only once. The chain is built from TRBV5-4 and TRBJ1-5; TRBD1 agrees at 9 bases. The CDR3 runs to 14 residues. Germline loops: CDR1 SGHNT, CDR2 YYREEE (reference sequence). The J segment lost 2 bases and the V segment lost 7 bases, leaving 4 bases of the junction unmatched. The CDR3 region is CASDRGNGNQPQHF. CDR3 nucleotide sequence: TGTGCCAGCGACAGGGGGAACGGCAATCAGCCCCAGCATTTT.

This clone was picked up one time. J is TRBJ2-5 and V is TRBV28, with D maybe TRBD1 (5 bases). Per the germline V gene, CDR1 is MDHEN and CDR2 is SYDVKM. V lost 6 bases and J lost 13, with 24 bases in between. This CDR3 is built from 14 residues. CDR3 DNA: TGTGCCAGCAGAAAATATGGCACAGGTGAATATCCGTACTTC. Translated: CASRKYGTGEYPYF.

V usage is TRBV5-6 and J usage is TRBJ2-5; maybe TRBD2 (7 bases). The CDR3 has 14 amino acids. Germline V gene data show CDR1 as SGHDT and CDR2 as YYEEEE. Trimming pared 3 bases from V and 4 bases from J, leaving 13 bases between. The CDR3 reads CASSSRGGGETQYF. CDR3 nucleotide sequence: TGTGCCAGCAGCTCAAGGGGGGGAGGAGAGACCCAGTACTTC.

The V gene is TRBV6-5, the J gene TRBJ2-1, with TRBD1 identical over 7 bases. CDR3 length equals 12 residues. CDR1 is MNHEY and CDR2 is SVGAGI in the germline V gene. J gave up 4 bases and V 9 bases, and 3 bases lay outside the gene matches. The CDR3 reads CASPTGYNEQFF. The CDR3, as DNA: TGTGCCAGTCCGACAGGGTACAATGAGCAGTTCTTC.

This clone occurred once. The V call is TRBV18, the J call TRBJ2-5; 8 bases agree with TRBD2. The CDR3 runs 14 residues. CDR1 is KGHSH and CDR2 is LQKENI in the germline V gene. The J segment lost 2 bases and the V segment lost 4 bases, leaving 3 bases of the junction unmatched. The CDR3, as DNA: TGTGCCAGCTCACAGGGACTAGGACAAGAGACCCAGTACTTC. This encodes CASSQGLGQETQYF.

The V call is TRBV9, the J call TRBJ1-4; a weak D match, TRBD1 (5 bases). In germline, CDR1 is SGDLS, CDR2 YYNGEE. CDR3 length equals 12 residues. V lost 7 bases to trimming and J lost 3 bases, with 7 bases between them. CDR3 coding DNA: TGTGCCAGCGGGGGGGCTAATGAAAAACTGTTTTTT. It is translated as CASGGANEKLFF.

The table lists this clone with a count of one. This chain uses TRBV19 with TRBJ1-1; maybe TRBD1 (5 bases). The CDR3 contains 14 residues. Germline CDR1 and CDR2: LNHDA and SQIVND (reference sequence). V lost 4 bases to trimming and J lost 4 bases, with 13 bases between them. CDR3 in DNA: TGTGCCAGTAGTACGGAGGGGCTCCCCACTGAAGCTTTCTTT. Amino acids: CASSTEGLPTEAFF.

The chain links TRBV9 to TRBJ2-7; 7 bases agree with TRBD1. CDR3 size: 15 residues. The J segment lost 2 bases and the V segment lost 0 bases, leaving 5 bases of the junction unmatched. The germline V gene encodes CDR1 SGDLS and CDR2 YYNGEE. CDR3 sequence reads: CASSVADRVTYEQYF. CDR3 nucleotides: TGTGCCAGCAGCGTAGCCGACAGGGTAACCTACGAGCAGTACTTC.

The V and J genes are TRBV25-1 and TRBJ1-2; D is undetermined. Trimming left V 5 bases short and J 1 base short, with 14 bases between. CDR3 length equals 15 residues. Looked up from germline, CDR1 is MGHDK and CDR2 is SYGVNS. The CDR3 DNA sequence: TGTGCCAGCAGTCCGAACCCGACAAATAACTATGGCTACACCTTC. Amino acids: CASSPNPTNNYGYTF.

This clone was observed a few times. This rearrangement joins TRBV4-1 to TRBJ1-5; D gene ambiguous. CDR3 length: 15 amino acids. Germline CDR1 MGHRA, CDR2 YSYEKL. Trimming shortened V by 8 bases and J by 0 bases, and 14 bases separated the two germline ends. CDR3 DNA sequence: TGCGCCAGCTCTCTGGAGGGATATAGCAATCAGCCCCAGCATTTT. Amino acids: CASSLEGYSNQPQHF.

This chain links TRBV6-5 with TRBJ2-5; D may be TRBD1 (6 bases). Between the trimmed V and J ends, which lost 8 bases and 4 bases, there was a span of 11 bases. The germline V gene has CDR1 MNHEY and CDR2 SVGAGI. The CDR3 covers 12 residues. CDR3 nucleotide sequence: TGTGCCAGCCTGGGGGCTGCAGAGACCCAGTACTTC. Residues: CASLGAAETQYF.

This chain links TRBV19 with TRBJ2-1; tentatively, D is TRBD1 (5 bases). The germline gives CDR1 LNHDA, CDR2 SQIVND (reference sequence). Trimming shortened V by 3 bases and J by 10 bases, and 13 bases separated the two germline ends. The CDR3 totals 13 residues. The CDR3, as DNA: TGTGCCAGTAGTATCGGGCTATCAGGGGAGCAGTTCTTC. It is translated as CASSIGLSGEQFF. The full variable domain, rest sourced from reference TRBV19 and TRBJ2-1, is DGGITQSPKYLFRKEGQNVTLSCEQNLNHDAMYWYRQDPGQGLRLIYYSQIVNDFQKGDIAEGYSVSREKKESFPLTVTSAQKNPTAFYLCASSIGLSGEQFFGPGTRLTVL.

The CDR3 coding sequence is TGTGCCAGTAGTATCCTGACAGGTCAAGAAGCTTTCTTT. Translating it yields CASSILTGQEAFF. V gene TRBV19 combines with J gene TRBJ1-1, with TRBD1 as a possible D gene (6 bases). The CDR3 has 13 amino acids. The V end lost 3 bases, the J end lost 8 bases, and 13 bases lay between the germline ends. Germline assignment: CDR1 LNHDA and CDR2 SQIVND (reference sequence).

V usage is TRBV30 and J usage is TRBJ1-5; no definite D call. The length of the CDR3 is 16 residues. V was pared by 1 base and J by 2 bases, with 15 bases between. CDR1 is GTSNPN and CDR2 is SVGIG in the germline V gene (reference sequence). The CDR3: CAWSEDVRRGNQPQHF. CDR3 nucleotides: TGTGCCTGGAGTGAGGACGTCCGGCGGGGCAATCAGCCCCAGCATTTT.

The chain uses TRBV3-1 (or the pseudogene TRBV3-2) and TRBJ1-1, with D possibly being TRBD1 (5 bases). Germline assignment: CDR1 LGHDT and CDR2 YNNKEL (reference sequence). Trimming took 0 bases from V and 4 from J, leaving 9 bases between them. This CDR3 is 14 amino acids long. CDR3 coding DNA: TGTGCCAGCAGCCAAGATCTCGGGGGCACTGAAGCTTTCTTT. Its protein product is CASSQDLGGTEAFF.

This chain joins TRBV7-8 and TRBJ2-2; a weak D match, TRBD2 (6 bases). The CDR3 length is 17 residues. Germline V lookup: CDR1 SGHVS, CDR2 FQNEAQ. V lost 2 bases and J lost 0, with 13 bases in between. The CDR3 DNA is TGTGCCAGCAGCTTATCGGGGGACCCCGCGAACACCGGGGAGCTGTTTTTT. Translating it yields CASSLSGDPANTGELFF. Full variable domain (rest looked up from reference TRBV7-8 and TRBJ2-2): GAGVSQSPRYKVAKRGQDVALRCDPISGHVSLFWYQQALGQGPEFLTYFQNEAQLDKSGLPSDRFFAERPEGSVSTLKIQRTQQEDSAVYLCASSLSGDPANTGELFFGEGSRLTVL.

Only a few counts were recorded for this clone. The chain has TRBV18 and TRBJ1-6; D might be TRBD1 (5 bases). Looked up from germline, CDR1 is KGHSH and CDR2 is LQKENI. The CDR3 has 15 amino acids. The ends were cut back, 6 bases at V and 9 bases at J, with 18 bases in the middle. CDR3 sequence reads: CASSRSQNQGSPLHF. CDR3 bases: TGTGCCAGCTCCAGAAGTCAAAACCAGGGTTCACCCCTCCACTTT.

This sequence joins TRBV5-1 and TRBJ2-7; weak D call: TRBD2 (6 bases). Trimming took 1 base from V and 7 from J, leaving 12 bases between them. The germline gives CDR1 SGHRS, CDR2 YFSETQ. The CDR3 extends over 13 amino acids. CDR3 nucleotides: TGCGCCAGCAGCTTGCTTTCGGGGGTAGAGCAGTACTTC. Its translation is CASSLLSGVEQYF.

The CDR3 nucleotides read TGTGCCAGCAGCCGGGACAGGGGCAGCTATGGCTACACCTTC. This gives the protein CASSRDRGSYGYTF. V and J are TRBV5-4 and TRBJ1-2; 10 bases line up with TRBD1. Germline CDR1 and CDR2: SGHNT and YYREEE (reference sequence). CDR3 size: 14 residues. Germline trimming cut 4 bases from V and 4 bases from J; bases unmatched to any gene: 4.